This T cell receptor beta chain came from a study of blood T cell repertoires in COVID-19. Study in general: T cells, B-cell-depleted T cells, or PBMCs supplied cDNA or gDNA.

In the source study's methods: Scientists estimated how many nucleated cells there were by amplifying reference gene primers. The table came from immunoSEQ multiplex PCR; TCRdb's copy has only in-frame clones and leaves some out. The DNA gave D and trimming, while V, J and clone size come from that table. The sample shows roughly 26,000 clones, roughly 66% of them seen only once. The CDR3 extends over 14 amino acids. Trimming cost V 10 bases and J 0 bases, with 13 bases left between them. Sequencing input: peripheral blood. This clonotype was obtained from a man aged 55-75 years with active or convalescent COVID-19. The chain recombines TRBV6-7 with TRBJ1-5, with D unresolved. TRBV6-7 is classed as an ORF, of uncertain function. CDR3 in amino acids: CANPTRYSNQPQHF. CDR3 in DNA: TGTGCCAACCCGACAAGGTATAGCAATCAGCCCCAGCATTTT.